This T cell receptor beta chain was recorded in a study of cytomegalovirus exposure and HLA in healthy donors. Study outcomes and limitations: The majority of TCR sequences were rare, yet some public TCRs appeared in many donors. In vitro experiments confirmed that three CMV-associated chains were specific for CMV antigens. According to reports, the classifier identified cytomegalovirus status with high specificity and sensitivity.

The CDR3 runs to 13 residues. The germline V gene has CDR1 GTSNPN and CDR2 SVGIG (reference sequence). Trimming cost V 3 bases and J 7 bases, with 15 bases left between them. The table came from immunoSEQ multiplex PCR; TCRdb's copy has only in-frame clones and leaves some out. The sample consists of roughly 140,000 clones, roughly 90% of them appearing once. As to this clone: The target antigen is unknown.

This sequence was found in a man in his late teens or twenties in good health and CMV-seronegative. The chain uses TRBV30 and TRBJ1-2, with D possibly being TRBD1 (6 bases). Sequencing was carried out using PBMCs. The CDR3 loop reads CAWSDTGFGGYTF. In DNA form, the CDR3 reads TGTGCCTGGAGCGACACAGGGTTCGGTGGCTACACCTTC.